The clone carrying this TCR beta chain was recorded at least ten times. As yet, its antigen is unknown. This specimen comes from a study of T cells in Graves' hyperthyroidism and ophthalmopathy. Study observations and caveats: Most clonotypes expanded in the thyroid (above 0.001) were also present in blood.

Clinical symptoms, serum thyroxine, TRAb, thyroid ultrasound and orbital computed tomography informed diagnoses. The CDR3 totals 17 residues. The V gene's germline CDR1 is SGHKS and CDR2 YYEKEE (reference sequence). With 1 base clipped from V and 2 bases from J, the junction kept 6 bases outside the gene matches. Regions amplified from RNA transcripts were the TCR beta CDR3 regions. Carried out on the TCR CDR3, a first-round RT-PCR used the HTBI primer set. TCRdb independently ran MiXCR on the multiplex PCR reads; one entry per CDR3 protein. The sample contains approximately 300,000 distinct CDR3 sequences, roughly 19% of which appear only once.

The source is a man aged 45-65 years with Graves' ophthalmopathy. This chain connects TRBV5-5 to TRBJ2-2; TRBD2 matches 9 bases. Specimen: blood. CDR3: CASSLRTSDTNTGELFF. The CDR3 DNA follows: TGTGCCAGCAGCTTGAGGACTAGCGATACAAACACCGGGGAGCTGTTTTTT.